These 29 T cell receptor beta chains were sequenced from one sample in a study of cytomegalovirus exposure and HLA in healthy donors. Primers: 60 Vbeta forward and 13 Jbeta reverse. Only in-frame clones appear in the TCRdb table, and some are missing; sequencing was by immunoSEQ multiplex PCR. The table shows around 170,000 clones, with over 75% occurring only once. Material for sequencing was PBMCs. Receptor source: a woman between 45 and 65 years old in good health and CMV-seronegative.

V and J are TRBV5-1 and TRBJ2-1; possibly TRBD1 for D (5 bases). Germline lookup yields CDR1 SGHRS and CDR2 YFSETQ. The V end was cut by 4 bases, the J end by 5 bases, with 22 bases between. The CDR3 runs to 17 residues. The CDR3, as DNA: TGCGCCAGCAGCCCACCGTCTCGTGCAGGGAATCACAATGAGCAGTTCTTC. The encoded protein is CASSPPSRAGNHNEQFF.

V is TRBV30 and J is TRBJ1-2; possible D gene TRBD1, 5 bases. From germline, CDR1 is GTSNPN and CDR2 SVGIG (reference sequence). The CDR3 has 11 amino acids. Trimming cost V 2 bases and J 13 bases, with 14 bases left between them. In DNA, the CDR3 is TGTGCCTGGAGTTTTGGGGGGTTGGGCACCTTC. It encodes CAWSFGGLGTF.

The chain uses TRBV6-5 and TRBJ2-7; tentative D call: TRBD1 (6 bases). CDR1 and CDR2 from the germline V gene are MNHEY and SVGAGI. Trimming cost V 6 bases and J 6 bases, with 15 bases left between them. The CDR3 totals 13 residues. The CDR3 loop reads CASRGTGSGEQYF. CDR3 DNA sequence: TGTGCCAGCAGGGGCACAGGGTCTGGCGAGCAGTACTTC.

The chain employs TRBV18 and TRBJ2-3, with D maybe TRBD2 (5 bases). The V gene lost 8 bases and the J gene lost 0 bases, with 12 bases spanning the gap. Germline V gives CDR1 KGHSH, CDR2 LQKENI. The CDR3 is 14 residues long. CDR3 residues: CASTGWSSTDTQYF. In DNA form, the CDR3 reads TGTGCCAGCACGGGATGGAGTAGCACAGATACGCAGTATTTT. The variable domain in full, with the rest retrieved from reference TRBV18 and TRBJ2-3, is NAGVMQNPRHLVRRRGQEARLRCSPMKGHSHVYWYRQLPEEGLKFMVYLQKENIIDESGMPKERFSAEFPKEGPSILRIQQVVRGDSAAYFCASTGWSSTDTQYFGPGTRLTVL.

In nucleotides, the CDR3 is TGTGCCAGCAGCGGGACTAGTCTGCTGTTCTTC. Its translation: CASSGTSLLFF. The chain employs TRBV6-1 and TRBJ2-1; 8 positions match TRBD2. The CDR3 spans 11 residues. Trimming cost V 6 bases and J 15 bases; bases outside gene matches: 7. Germline CDR1 and CDR2: MNHNS and SASEGT.

Comment on this clone: Distinct nucleotide sequences in the sample also encode this CDR3. J is TRBJ2-1 and V is TRBV7-2; 9 bases fit TRBD2. Germline lookup yields CDR1 SGHTA and CDR2 FQGNSA. V lost 1 base, J lost 5 bases, and 3 bases stayed unmatched. CDR3 length: 15 amino acids. The CDR3: CASSLGLAGNNEQFF. In nucleotides, the CDR3 is TGTGCCAGCAGCTTAGGGCTAGCGGGGAACAATGAGCAGTTCTTC.

The genes are TRBV25-1 and TRBJ2-1; the D gene is possibly TRBD1 (6 bases). Germline V gene sequence: CDR1 MGHDK, CDR2 SYGVNS. This CDR3 has 11 amino acids. Deletions cut 9 bases from V and 7 bases from J, with 10 bases between. The CDR3 sequence is CASSQGNEQFF. The CDR3 coding sequence is TGTGCCAGTTCACAGGGTAATGAGCAGTTCTTC.

The J gene is TRBJ2-1, the V gene TRBV7-3; D not certain. The CDR3 is made up of 14 amino acids. Looked up from germline, CDR1 is SGHTA and CDR2 is FQGTGA. V lost 0 bases, J lost 7 bases, and 10 bases lay in between. The CDR3 bases are TGTGCCAGCAGCTTAACGGGCGCCATGAATGAGCAGTTCTTC. Amino acids: CASSLTGAMNEQFF.

The V call is TRBV7-9, the J call TRBJ2-7; 9 bases line up with TRBD1. Per the germline V gene, CDR1 is SEHNR and CDR2 is FQNEAQ (reference sequence). The length of the CDR3 is 15 residues. V was clipped by 5 bases and J by 5 bases; unmatched bases: 10. CDR3 region: CASSPPGQGWHEQYF. The CDR3 coding sequence is TGTGCCAGCAGCCCGCCGGGACAGGGATGGCACGAGCAGTACTTC.

The chain links TRBV6-5 to TRBJ1-1; D may be TRBD1 (5 bases). CDR1 is MNHEY and CDR2 is SVGAGI in the germline V gene. The CDR3 has 12 residues. Trimming pared 10 bases from V and 7 bases from J, leaving 16 bases between. The CDR3: CATISFQGEAFF. CDR3 nucleotides: TGTGCCACCATCAGTTTCCAGGGTGAAGCTTTCTTT.

V is TRBV4-2 and J is TRBJ2-3; D remains ambiguous. Germline values: CDR1 LGHNA, CDR2 YNFKEQ. V was trimmed by 3 bases and J by 6 bases, leaving 22 bases between them. CDR3 size: 17 residues. The CDR3: CASSHPLRQREMDTQYF. The CDR3, as DNA: TGTGCCAGCAGCCACCCACTCCGACAAAGAGAGATGGATACGCAGTATTTT.

The CDR3 DNA follows: TGTGCCACCAGCAGAGAAGGGCTAGCCAACGTCTCTGGGGCCAACGTCCTGACTTTC. Translated, it gives CATSREGLANVSGANVLTF. This chain uses TRBV15 with TRBJ2-6; possibly TRBD2 for D (5 bases). Germline loops: CDR1 LNHNV, CDR2 YYDKDF (reference sequence). CDR3 length equals 19 residues. The V end was cut by 0 bases, the J end by 0 bases, with 15 bases between. The variable domain in full, with the rest retrieved from reference TRBV15 and TRBJ2-6, is DAMVIQNPRYQVTQFGKPVTLSCSQTLNHNVMYWYQQKSSQAPKLLFHYYDKDFNNEADTPDNFQSRRPNTSFCFLDIRSPGLGDTAMYLCATSREGLANVSGANVLTFGAGSRLTVL.

This sequence joins TRBV5-1 and TRBJ2-7, with 7 bases that match TRBD1. The germline gives CDR1 SGHRS, CDR2 YFSETQ. The CDR3 runs 15 residues. With 4 bases clipped from V and 0 bases from J, the junction kept 7 bases outside the gene matches. The CDR3 sequence: CASSRGQDLSYEQYF. Written as DNA, the CDR3 is TGCGCCAGCAGCCGCGGACAGGACCTCTCCTACGAGCAGTACTTC.

The CDR3 loop reads CASSPGRGDQPQHF. Here the CDR3 DNA reads TGTGCCAGCTCACCGGGCAGGGGAGATCAGCCCCAGCATTTT. The V call is TRBV18, the J call TRBJ1-5; a weak D match, TRBD1 (6 bases). V was clipped by 3 bases and J by 5 bases, with 11 bases between them. Germline values: CDR1 KGHSH, CDR2 LQKENI. CDR3 length equals 14 residues.

The chain is built from TRBV4-2 and TRBJ2-7, with 12 bases aligning to TRBD2. In germline, CDR1 is LGHNA, CDR2 YNFKEQ. J was trimmed by 0 bases and V by 0 bases; bases with no gene match: 12. This CDR3 has 20 amino acids. The CDR3 sequence is CASSQENLRLAGVGSYEQYF. DNA for the CDR3: TGTGCCAGCAGCCAAGAGAATCTGCGACTAGCGGGAGTGGGCTCCTACGAGCAGTACTTC.

This clone showed up just a few times. The chain is built from TRBV2 and TRBJ1-4; unclear D gene. V shed 6 bases and J shed 3 bases, with 8 bases lying between them. Germline CDR1 SNHLY, CDR2 FYNNEI. This CDR3 region has 13 residues. As DNA, the CDR3 is TGTGCCAGCAGACGTAGTTCTAATGAAAAACTGTTTTTT. Protein sequence: CASRRSSNEKLFF. The entire variable domain, with the rest obtained from reference TRBV2 and TRBJ1-4, is as follows: EPEVTQTPSHQVTQMGQEVILRCVPISNHLYFYWYRQILGQKVEFLVSFYNNEISEKSEIFDDQFSVERPDGSNFTLKIRSTKLEDSAMYFCASRRSSNEKLFFGSGTQLSVL.

The CDR3 nucleotides are TGCAGCGCCGTGGGACAGGGCCTTGAAGCTTTCTTT. Residues: CSAVGQGLEAFF. The chain has TRBV29-1 and TRBJ1-1; TRBD1 matches 9 bases. The J segment lost 7 bases and the V segment lost 7 bases, leaving 7 bases of the junction unmatched. Germline CDR1 SQVTM, CDR2 ANQGSEA. This CDR3 contains 12 residues.

V usage is TRBV27 and J usage is TRBJ1-6, with TRBD1 identical over 7 bases. CDR1 and CDR2 (germline): MNHEY, SMNVEV (reference sequence). V lost 6 bases, J lost 10 bases, and 6 bases stayed unmatched. This CDR3 is 13 amino acids long. CDR3 sequence: CASRLGGDSPLHF. DNA for the CDR3: TGTGCCAGCAGGTTAGGGGGCGACTCACCCCTCCACTTT.

The chain has TRBV5-4 and TRBJ2-7; D possibly corresponds to TRBD1 (6 bases). The CDR3 loop spans 15 amino acids. V shed 4 bases and J shed 0 bases, with 14 bases lying between them. Germline CDR1 SGHNT, CDR2 YYREEE (reference sequence). The CDR3 spells CASSPDSLSSYEQYF. The CDR3 coding sequence is TGTGCCAGCAGCCCGGACAGCCTAAGCTCCTACGAGCAGTACTTC. Looking up the rest from reference TRBV5-4 and TRBJ2-7 gives the full variable domain: ETGVTQSPTHLIKTRGQQVTLRCSSQSGHNTVSWYQQALGQGPQFIFQYYREEENGRGNFPPRFSGLQFPNYSSELNVNALELDDSALYLCASSPDSLSSYEQYFGPGTRLTVT.

The V gene is TRBV10-3, the J gene TRBJ1-2, with D unresolved. The germline V and J ends were trimmed by 5 bases and 5 bases, with 18 bases remaining between them. The CDR3 runs 15 residues. The V gene's germline CDR1 is ENHRY and CDR2 SYGVKD. DNA for the CDR3: TGTGCCATCAGTTCAGACACATCAAGGCAATATGGCTACACCTTC. Encoded protein: CAISSDTSRQYGYTF.

The V gene is TRBV9, the J gene TRBJ1-1; 8 bases fit TRBD1. The germline V gene has CDR1 SGDLS and CDR2 YYNGEE. V was clipped by 4 bases and J by 5 bases; unmatched bases: 7. The CDR3 length is 14 residues. The CDR3 protein is CASSPRTGQTEAFF. CDR3 DNA sequence: TGTGCCAGCAGCCCACGGACAGGGCAAACTGAAGCTTTCTTT.

This clone came up a few times. The CDR3 here is CASRLTDRVGGYTF. The CDR3 DNA follows: TGTGCCAGCAGGTTAACTGACAGGGTTGGTGGCTACACCTTC. This chain joins TRBV6-1 and TRBJ1-2; 7 bases are a match to TRBD1. CDR3 length: 14 residues. V lost 6 bases and J lost 7; bases outside the gene matches: 11. CDR1 is MNHNS and CDR2 is SASEGT in the germline V gene.

This rearrangement joins TRBV6-7 to TRBJ2-5; 10 bases are shared with TRBD2. The DNA end favors TRBJ2-7, so the J call may be wrong. TRBV6-7 is filed as an ORF, its function uncertain. CDR3 size: 13 residues. CDR3 amino acids: CASRRTSGYEQYF. The CDR3 bases are TGTGCCAGCAGACGGACTAGCGGCTACGAGCAGTACTTC.

The CDR3 reads CASSDNRPPNTGELFF. CDR3 sequence (DNA): TGTGCCAGCAGTGACAACAGGCCCCCGAACACCGGGGAGCTGTTTTTT. The chain combines TRBV2 with TRBJ2-2; TRBD1 is a possible D gene (5 bases). Between the trimmed V and J ends, which lost 3 bases and 0 bases, there was a span of 11 bases. The germline CDR1 and CDR2 sequences are SNHLY and FYNNEI. This CDR3 is 16 amino acids long. Together with reference TRBV2 and TRBJ2-2, the CDR3 gives the full variable domain: EPEVTQTPSHQVTQMGQEVILRCVPISNHLYFYWYRQILGQKVEFLVSFYNNEISEKSEIFDDQFSVERPDGSNFTLKIRSTKLEDSAMYFCASSDNRPPNTGELFFGEGSRLTVL.

A remark on this clone: An end of the junction differs from the germline gene, which may be a read error. The chain has TRBV30 and TRBJ2-5; possible D gene TRBD1, 6 bases. CDR1 and CDR2 from the germline V gene are GTSNPN and SVGIG (reference sequence). CDR3 length equals 12 residues. The CDR3 bases are TGTGCCTGGACCGGGGCAGGGGCGACCCGGTACTTC. This gives the protein CAWTGAGATRYF.

The rearrangement joins TRBV19 to TRBJ2-4; tentatively, D is TRBD1 (8 bases). The CDR3 is made up of 17 amino acids. The germline V gene has CDR1 LNHDA and CDR2 SQIVND (reference sequence). V was clipped by 7 bases and J by 0 bases, with 19 bases between them. CDR3 nucleotides: TGTGCCAGTACCAGACAGGGGAGGGGACTAGCCAAAAACATTCAGTACTTC. Its translation: CASTRQGRGLAKNIQYF.

The chain joins TRBV7-8 to TRBJ1-2; D ambiguous. The CDR3 has 14 amino acids. V was pared by 0 bases and J by 4 bases, with 9 bases between. Germline assignment: CDR1 SGHVS and CDR2 FQNEAQ. The CDR3: CASSLAGQPYGYTF. For the CDR3, the DNA is TGTGCCAGCAGCTTAGCTGGGCAGCCCTATGGCTACACCTTC.

The J gene is TRBJ2-2, the V gene TRBV18; D unresolved. Trimming removed 7 bases from V and 5 bases from J, with 11 bases in between. The CDR3 length is 13 residues. Germline V gene lookup returns CDR1 KGHSH and CDR2 LQKENI. This chain's CDR3 is CASFTTTTGELFF. Here the CDR3 DNA reads TGTGCCAGCTTCACCACTACAACCGGGGAGCTGTTTTTT.

This clone was seen just once. This chain uses TRBV30 with TRBJ1-2, with a weak D call TRBD1 (6 bases). The germline gives CDR1 GTSNPN, CDR2 SVGIG (reference sequence). Trimming pared 0 bases from V and 2 bases from J, leaving 16 bases between. This CDR3 spans 16 amino acids. This chain's CDR3 is CAWSVLSFGQNYGYTF. DNA for the CDR3: TGTGCCTGGAGTGTACTTTCTTTTGGACAGAACTATGGCTACACCTTC. The full variable domain, its missing parts supplied by reference TRBV30 and TRBJ1-2, is SQTIHQWPATLVQPVGSPLSLECTVEGTSNPNLYWYRQAAGRGLQLLFYSVGIGQISSEVPQNLSASRPQDRQFILSSKKLLLSDSGFYLCAWSVLSFGQNYGYTFGSGTRLTVV.